The rows below give T cell receptor beta chains drawn from one sample of a study of monozygotic twins with inflammatory bowel disease. TCRdb reanalyzed the 5' RACE reads, giving one entry per CDR3 protein sequence and no DNA. Its clone listing holds about 210,000 distinct CDR3 sequences. The sequenced material came from blood. All receptors derive from a human donor with ulcerative colitis or Crohn's disease, or a healthy co-twin of an affected twin (not recorded which). Both conserved end residues are part of each CDR3.

j_gene,v_gene,CDR3aa
TRBJ2-3,TRBV7-6,CASSLVGSSSGGTQYF
TRBJ1-2,TRBV20-1,CSARSAVINYGYTF
TRBJ2-3,TRBV7-9,CASSARGGASTDTQYF
TRBJ2-2,TRBV7-7,CASSLGQPGELFF
TRBJ2-1,TRBV27,CASSLRLAGGISYNEQFF
TRBJ1-5,TRBV7-9,CASGASSGGPQHF
TRBJ1-5,TRBV28,CASSFPDQPQHF
TRBJ1-6,TRBV27,CASRGTGVWDYSPLHF
TRBJ2-3,TRBV5-1,CASSALAGSTDTQYF
TRBJ1-3,TRBV20-1,CSARPGDSGNTIYF
TRBJ1-5,TRBV2,CANRDRGHQPQHF
TRBJ1-2,TRBV7-9,CASSSPTASRNYGYTF
TRBJ2-7,TRBV7-2,CASRQVTDYEQYF
TRBJ2-3,TRBV13,CASSTRGAEKYF
TRBJ2-3,TRBV29-1,CSVDGPYATDTQYF
TRBJ2-3,TRBV12-3/TRBV12-4,CASSVTSPDTQYF
TRBJ2-7,TRBV18,CASSLQSGGVSYEQYF